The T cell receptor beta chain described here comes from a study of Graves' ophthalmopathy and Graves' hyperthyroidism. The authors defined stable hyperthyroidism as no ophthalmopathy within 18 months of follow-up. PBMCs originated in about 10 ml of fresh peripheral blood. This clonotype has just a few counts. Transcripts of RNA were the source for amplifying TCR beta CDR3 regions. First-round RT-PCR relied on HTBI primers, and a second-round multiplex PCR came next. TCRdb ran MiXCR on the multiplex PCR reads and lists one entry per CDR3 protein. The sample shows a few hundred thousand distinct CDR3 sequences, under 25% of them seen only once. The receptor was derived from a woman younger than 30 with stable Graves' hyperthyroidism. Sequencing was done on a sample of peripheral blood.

The CDR3 loop is CARGLGEGAKPCRAGGMEETQYF. The CDR3, as DNA: TGTGCCAGAGGCCTAGGGGAGGGGGCCAAACCCTGCCGGGCTGGCGGGATGGAAGAGACCCAGTACTTC. The chain combines TRBV9 with TRBJ2-5; D tentatively reads TRBD1 or TRBD2 (7 bases each). Germline CDR1 is SGDLS and CDR2 is YYNGEE. This CDR3 has 23 residues. V was trimmed by 8 bases and J by 3 bases, leaving 44 bases between them.